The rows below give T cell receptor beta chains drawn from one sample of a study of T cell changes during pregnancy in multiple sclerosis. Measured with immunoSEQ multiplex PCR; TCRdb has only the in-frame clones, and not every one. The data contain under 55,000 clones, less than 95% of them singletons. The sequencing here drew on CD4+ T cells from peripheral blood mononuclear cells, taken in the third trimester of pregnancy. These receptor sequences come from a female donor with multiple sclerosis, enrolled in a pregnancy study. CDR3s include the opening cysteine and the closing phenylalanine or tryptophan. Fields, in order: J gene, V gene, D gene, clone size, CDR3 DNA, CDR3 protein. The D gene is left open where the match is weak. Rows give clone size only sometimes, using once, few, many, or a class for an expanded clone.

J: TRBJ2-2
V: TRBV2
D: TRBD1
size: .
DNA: TGTGCCAGTATTCCCGGACAGGGGGCAACTGGGGAGCTGTTTTTT
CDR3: CASIPGQGATGELFF

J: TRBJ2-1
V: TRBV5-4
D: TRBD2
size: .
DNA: TGTGCCAGCAGCAGACCACTAGCGGGGGGGTACAATGAGCAGTTCTTC
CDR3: CASSRPLAGGYNEQFF

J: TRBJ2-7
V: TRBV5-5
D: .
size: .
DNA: TGTGCCAGCAGCTTGTTGGCTACAGGCTACGAGCAGTACTTC
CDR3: CASSLLATGYEQYF

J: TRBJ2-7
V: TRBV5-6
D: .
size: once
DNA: TGTGCCAGCAGCTTTCAGACCTACGAGCAGTACTTC
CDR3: CASSFQTYEQYF

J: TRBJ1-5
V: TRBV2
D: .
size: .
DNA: TGTGCCAGCAGGCCCTCCACTCTTGGCGGTGGCAATCAGCCCCAGCATTTT
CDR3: CASRPSTLGGGNQPQHF

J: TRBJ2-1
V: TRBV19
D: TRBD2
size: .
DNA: TGTGCCAGTAGTATAAAGGGAGGGTATTACAATGAGCAGTTCTTC
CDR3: CASSIKGGYYNEQFF

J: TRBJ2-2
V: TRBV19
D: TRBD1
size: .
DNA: TGTGCCAGTACGCCCCTCGGGCAGGGGGCTTTGAACACCGGGGAGCTGTTTTTT
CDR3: CASTPLGQGALNTGELFF

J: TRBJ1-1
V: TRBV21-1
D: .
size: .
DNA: TGTGCCAGCACCTCGGGGGGCAACCCGAACACTGAAGCTTTCTTT
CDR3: CASTSGGNPNTEAFF

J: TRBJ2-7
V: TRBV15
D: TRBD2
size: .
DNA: TGTGCCACCAGCAGAGGGGGGGGTGGCAACGAGCAGTACTTC
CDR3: CATSRGGGGNEQYF

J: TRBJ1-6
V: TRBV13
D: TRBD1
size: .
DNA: TGTGCCAGCAGCCTGGGGACAGGGGGCAATTCACCCCTCCACTTT
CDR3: CASSLGTGGNSPLHF

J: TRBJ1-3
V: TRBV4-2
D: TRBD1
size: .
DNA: TGTGCCAGCAGCGAAATGGCAGGGGGAACTTTCTCTGGAAACACCATATATTTT
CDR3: CASSEMAGGTFSGNTIYF

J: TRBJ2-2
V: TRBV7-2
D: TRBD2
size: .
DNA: TGTGCCAGCAGCACGGCGCGGGGGGCCGGGGAGCTGTTTTTT
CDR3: CASSTARGAGELFF

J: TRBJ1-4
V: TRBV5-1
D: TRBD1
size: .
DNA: TGCGCCAGCAGCGTAGGACAGGGGGGAAGGGAAAAACTGTTTTTT
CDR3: CASSVGQGGREKLFF

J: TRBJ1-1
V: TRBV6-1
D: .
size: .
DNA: TGTGCCAGCAGTGCCGACCAGGGGAGCACTGAAGCTTTCTTT
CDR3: CASSADQGSTEAFF

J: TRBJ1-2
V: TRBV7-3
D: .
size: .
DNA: TGTGCCAGCAGCCCAAGTAGAGATTCTTATGGCTACACCTTC
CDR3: CASSPSRDSYGYTF

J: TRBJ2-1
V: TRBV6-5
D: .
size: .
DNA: TGTGCCAGCAGTTACTCGTTCGGGCAGGGTTGGCGTGAGCAGTTCTTC
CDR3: CASSYSFGQGWREQFF

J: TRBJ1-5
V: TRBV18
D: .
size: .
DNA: TGTGCCAGCTCACAGGAAACAGGTGGCAATCAGCCCCAGCATTTT
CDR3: CASSQETGGNQPQHF

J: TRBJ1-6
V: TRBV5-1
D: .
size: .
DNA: TGTGCCAGCAGCTTTATTAGATCGGGGGAATCACCCCTCCACTTT
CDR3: CASSFIRSGESPLHF

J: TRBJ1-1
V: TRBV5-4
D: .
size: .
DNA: TGTGCCAGCAGACACGCGACAGGGAACACTGAAGCTTTCTTT
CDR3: CASRHATGNTEAFF

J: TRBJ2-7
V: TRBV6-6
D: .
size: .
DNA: TGTGCCAGCAGTTATGGGGGGAACTCCTACGAGCAGTACTTC
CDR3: CASSYGGNSYEQYF

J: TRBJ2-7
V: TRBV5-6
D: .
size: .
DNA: TGTGCCAGCAGCTTGCCCGGGGGCGAGCAGTACTTC
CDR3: CASSLPGGEQYF

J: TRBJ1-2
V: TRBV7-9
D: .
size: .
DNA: TGTGCCAGCAGCTTAGAGGTCAGGAGGAACTATGGCTACACCTTC
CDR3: CASSLEVRRNYGYTF

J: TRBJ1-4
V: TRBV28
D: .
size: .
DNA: TGTGCCAGCAGCCGGGGAGGGAAGGGTGAAAAACTGTTTTTT
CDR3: CASSRGGKGEKLFF

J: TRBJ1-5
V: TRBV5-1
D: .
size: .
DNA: TGCGCCAGCAGCTTGGGACGGGATCAGCCCCAGCATTTT
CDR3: CASSLGRDQPQHF

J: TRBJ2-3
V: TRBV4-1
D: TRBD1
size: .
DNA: TGCGCCAGCACAAAGGACAGGGTTAGCACAGATACGCAGTATTTT
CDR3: CASTKDRVSTDTQYF

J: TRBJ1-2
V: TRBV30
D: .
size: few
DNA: TGTGCCTGGGACACAGGGAACTATGGCTACACCTTC
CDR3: CAWDTGNYGYTF

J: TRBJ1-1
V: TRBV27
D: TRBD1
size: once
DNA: TGTGCCAGCAGTTTAGGGACAGGGAATACTGAAGCTTTCTTT
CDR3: CASSLGTGNTEAFF

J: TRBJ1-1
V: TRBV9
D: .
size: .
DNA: TGTGCCAGCAGCGTAGTGGGGGGGAACACTGAAGCTTTCTTT
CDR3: CASSVVGGNTEAFF

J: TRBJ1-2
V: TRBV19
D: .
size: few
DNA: TGTGCCAGTAGTATAGGGAGAAGCGCGGATGGCTACACCTTC
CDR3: CASSIGRSADGYTF

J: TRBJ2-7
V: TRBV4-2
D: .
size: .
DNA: TGTGCCAGCAGCCAAAACGGAGGGACGGCTTCCTACGAGCAGTACTTC
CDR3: CASSQNGGTASYEQYF

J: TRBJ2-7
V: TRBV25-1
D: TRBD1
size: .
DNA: TGTGCCAACCTCCGTCCGGACAGGTCTTACGAGCAGTACTTC
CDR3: CANLRPDRSYEQYF

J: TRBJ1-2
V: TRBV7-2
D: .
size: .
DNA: TGTGCCAGCAGCTTAGCGTGGGAGGGGTATGGCTACACCTTC
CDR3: CASSLAWEGYGYTF

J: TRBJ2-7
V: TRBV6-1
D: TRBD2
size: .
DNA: TGTGCCAGCAGTGCCCTAGCGGGAGTCTCCTACGAGCAGTACTTC
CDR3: CASSALAGVSYEQYF

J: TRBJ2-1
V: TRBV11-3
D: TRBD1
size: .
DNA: TGTGCCAGCAGCCTCGGACAGGGGTGGAGTGGGAATGAGCAGTTCTTC
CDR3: CASSLGQGWSGNEQFF

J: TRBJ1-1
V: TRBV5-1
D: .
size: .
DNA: TGCGCCAGCAGCTTCCTAAAATCGGACAGGAACACTGAAGCTTTCTTT
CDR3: CASSFLKSDRNTEAFF

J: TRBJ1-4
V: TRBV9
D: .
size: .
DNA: TGTGCCAGCAGCCCTCTCCAGGGTACTAATGAAAAACTGTTTTTT
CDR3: CASSPLQGTNEKLFF

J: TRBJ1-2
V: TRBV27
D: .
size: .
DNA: TGTGCCAGCAGGGCGGGGAATCGGTGGAACTATGGCTACACCTTC
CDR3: CASRAGNRWNYGYTF

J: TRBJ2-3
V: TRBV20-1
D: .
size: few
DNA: TGCAGTGCTAGTAGCGATACGCAGTATTTT
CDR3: CSASSDTQYF

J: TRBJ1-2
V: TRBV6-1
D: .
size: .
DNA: TGTGCCAGCAGTGCAGGGGTTCGTGATGGCTACACCTTC
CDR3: CASSAGVRDGYTF

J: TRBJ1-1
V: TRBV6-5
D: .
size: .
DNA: TGTGCCAGCAGGACGAGCGGGGAGCGGAACACTGAAGCTTTCTTT
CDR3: CASRTSGERNTEAFF

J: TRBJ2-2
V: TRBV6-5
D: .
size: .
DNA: TGTGCCAGCAGGCTTGGAGGGAACGCCGGGGAGCTGTTTTTT
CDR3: CASRLGGNAGELFF

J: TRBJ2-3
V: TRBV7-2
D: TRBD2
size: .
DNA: TGTGCCAGCAGCTTAGTGGGCGGGGGGGTCACAGATACGCAGTATTTT
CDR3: CASSLVGGGVTDTQYF

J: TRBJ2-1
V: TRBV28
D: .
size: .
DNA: TGTGCCAGCAGTGGCGCCAAAACAGGGTCCAATGAGCAGTTCTTC
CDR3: CASSGAKTGSNEQFF

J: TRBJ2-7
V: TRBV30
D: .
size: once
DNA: TGTGCCTGGAGTGTATCCCCAAAGCAGTACTTC
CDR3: CAWSVSPKQYF

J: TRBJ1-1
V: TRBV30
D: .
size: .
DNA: TGTGCCTGGAGACATACAAACACTGAAGCTTTCTTT
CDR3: CAWRHTNTEAFF